A selection of T cell receptor beta chains follows, all from one sample in a study of identical twins. TCRdb re-called the 5' RACE reads with MiXCR, one entry per CDR3 protein. The table lists 690,000 or so distinct CDR3 sequences, around 8.6% of them singletons. The data also belong to a second study, concerning yellow fever vaccine responses in identical twins.

Specimen: PBMCs. The receptors originated from a woman between 18 and 29 years old in good health. CDR3s include the opening cysteine and the closing phenylalanine or tryptophan. Fields, in order: D gene, J gene, V gene, clone size, CDR3 DNA, CDR3 protein. The D gene is left open where the match is weak. Not all rows give a size; the values are once, few, many and, for expanded clones, a class.

d_call: NA; j_call: TRBJ2-2; v_call: TRBV28; clone_size: NA; cdr3_nt: TGTGCCAGCAGCCATATGGGCCGGACCGGGGAGCTGTTTTTT; cdr3_aa: CASSHMGRTGELFF
d_call: NA; j_call: TRBJ1-1; v_call: TRBV30; clone_size: many; cdr3_nt: TGTGCCTGGAGGTCGGGAAGTGGTACTGAAGCTTTCTTT; cdr3_aa: CAWRSGSGTEAFF
d_call: NA; j_call: TRBJ2-4; v_call: TRBV28; clone_size: NA; cdr3_nt: TGTGCCAGCAGTCCACGGGGTGGGGGAGACATTCAGTACTTC; cdr3_aa: CASSPRGGGDIQYF
d_call: NA; j_call: TRBJ2-7; v_call: TRBV11-2; clone_size: many; cdr3_nt: TGTGCCAGCAGCTTAGTCGGTTTTTACGAGCAGTACTTC; cdr3_aa: CASSLVGFYEQYF
d_call: TRBD2; j_call: TRBJ2-5; v_call: TRBV20-1; clone_size: NA; cdr3_nt: TGCAGTGCAAACCTCGCTAGCGGGACCGAGACCCAGTACTTC; cdr3_aa: CSANLASGTETQYF
d_call: NA; j_call: TRBJ2-2; v_call: TRBV11-1; clone_size: many; cdr3_nt: TGTGCCAGCAGCTTAGGACTCTCGACCGCAACCATTAACACCGGGGAGCTGTTTTTT; cdr3_aa: CASSLGLSTATINTGELFF
d_call: TRBD1; j_call: TRBJ2-7; v_call: TRBV5-1; clone_size: NA; cdr3_nt: TGCGCCAGCAGCTTGGCCCCGGGACAGGGCGGCTACGAGCAGTACTTC; cdr3_aa: CASSLAPGQGGYEQYF
d_call: TRBD2; j_call: TRBJ2-3; v_call: TRBV29-1; clone_size: few; cdr3_nt: TGCAGCGCGGGACTAGCGACTTCCACAGATACGCAGTATTTT; cdr3_aa: CSAGLATSTDTQYF
d_call: TRBD1; j_call: TRBJ2-7; v_call: TRBV7-2; clone_size: few; cdr3_nt: TGTGCCAGCAGCTTATTATCGGGGACAGGGCCCTACGAGCAGTACTTC; cdr3_aa: CASSLLSGTGPYEQYF
d_call: NA; j_call: TRBJ2-2; v_call: TRBV18; clone_size: NA; cdr3_nt: TGTGCCAGCTCACCAAGCCGGACTACCGGGGAGCTGTTTTTT; cdr3_aa: CASSPSRTTGELFF
d_call: NA; j_call: TRBJ2-5; v_call: TRBV28; clone_size: NA; cdr3_nt: TGTGCCAGCAGTTTATCAGAGCCAGAGACCCAGTACTTC; cdr3_aa: CASSLSEPETQYF
d_call: NA; j_call: TRBJ2-1; v_call: TRBV6-5; clone_size: NA; cdr3_nt: TGTGCCAGCAGTTTTTTGGGACTCGATACCTACAATGAGCAGTTCTTC; cdr3_aa: CASSFLGLDTYNEQFF
d_call: NA; j_call: TRBJ1-4; v_call: TRBV7-9; clone_size: NA; cdr3_nt: TGTGCCAGCAGCTTAAGGGACTTGTTTTTT; cdr3_aa: CASSLRDLFF
d_call: NA; j_call: TRBJ2-7; v_call: TRBV12-5; clone_size: NA; cdr3_nt: TGTGCTAGTGGTTTGACGCCCCAGGGGCACGAGCAGTACTTC; cdr3_aa: CASGLTPQGHEQYF
d_call: TRBD1; j_call: TRBJ2-7; v_call: TRBV7-2; clone_size: few; cdr3_nt: TGTGCCAGCAGCTCAAGGACAGGGGAATACGAGCAGTACTTC; cdr3_aa: CASSSRTGEYEQYF
d_call: TRBD1; j_call: TRBJ2-5; v_call: TRBV28; clone_size: NA; cdr3_nt: TGTGCCAGCAGTTTATCGGGACAGGGCCAAGAGACCCAGTACTTC; cdr3_aa: CASSLSGQGQETQYF
d_call: NA; j_call: TRBJ1-1; v_call: TRBV10-3; clone_size: NA; cdr3_nt: TGTGCCATCAGTGCAGGGGTGAGCACTGAAGCTTTCTTT; cdr3_aa: CAISAGVSTEAFF
d_call: TRBD2; j_call: TRBJ2-7; v_call: TRBV7-8; clone_size: NA; cdr3_nt: TGTGCCAGCAGCCCCCGTAGTAGCGGGGGTAGCTCCTACGAGCAGTACTTC; cdr3_aa: CASSPRSSGGSSYEQYF
d_call: TRBD2; j_call: TRBJ2-7; v_call: TRBV4-3; clone_size: few; cdr3_nt: TGCGCCAGCAGCTTCGGGAGGGCCTCCTACGAGCAGTACTTC; cdr3_aa: CASSFGRASYEQYF
d_call: TRBD2; j_call: TRBJ2-1; v_call: TRBV7-3; clone_size: NA; cdr3_nt: TGTGCCAGCAGGTCGGCCGGCCCGGCGCGGGGGTTTGGTGAGCAGTTCTTC; cdr3_aa: CASRSAGPARGFGEQFF
d_call: TRBD1; j_call: TRBJ1-2; v_call: TRBV6-2/TRBV6-3; clone_size: few; cdr3_nt: TGTGCCAGCAGTTACTTCCCCTTTCGGACAGGGTTCGGGCTTAACTATGGCTACACCTTC; cdr3_aa: CASSYFPFRTGFGLNYGYTF
d_call: NA; j_call: TRBJ2-7; v_call: TRBV9; clone_size: NA; cdr3_nt: TGTGCCAGCAGCGTAGCGGGTGCACTCGGGTACGAGCAGTACTTC; cdr3_aa: CASSVAGALGYEQYF
d_call: NA; j_call: TRBJ1-2; v_call: TRBV27; clone_size: NA; cdr3_nt: TGTGCCAGCAGTCCAGACACGCCCTATGGCTACACCTTC; cdr3_aa: CASSPDTPYGYTF
d_call: NA; j_call: TRBJ1-1; v_call: TRBV12-3/TRBV12-4; clone_size: few; cdr3_nt: TGTGCCAGGGGACTTGAAGCTTTCTTT; cdr3_aa: CARGLEAFF
d_call: TRBD1; j_call: TRBJ2-1; v_call: TRBV5-1; clone_size: many; cdr3_nt: TGCGCCAGCAGGAGCGACAGGGCTGAGCAGTTCTTC; cdr3_aa: CASRSDRAEQFF
d_call: TRBD1; j_call: TRBJ2-1; v_call: TRBV10-3; clone_size: many; cdr3_nt: TGTGCCATCGACGACGCGGGACAGGGGTCCCACAATGAGCAGTTCTTC; cdr3_aa: CAIDDAGQGSHNEQFF
d_call: NA; j_call: TRBJ2-7; v_call: TRBV5-6; clone_size: few; cdr3_nt: TGTGCCAGCAGCTTGTCCTACTCCTACGAGCAGTACTTC; cdr3_aa: CASSLSYSYEQYF
d_call: TRBD2; j_call: TRBJ2-2; v_call: TRBV6-1; clone_size: NA; cdr3_nt: TGTGCCAGCACCCAGCGGGGGGCGAACACCGGGGAGCTGTTTTTT; cdr3_aa: CASTQRGANTGELFF
d_call: NA; j_call: TRBJ2-2; v_call: TRBV11-2; clone_size: many; cdr3_nt: TGTGCCAGCACCCTACCGGGGCGCGACACCGGGGAGCTGTTTTTT; cdr3_aa: CASTLPGRDTGELFF
d_call: TRBD1; j_call: TRBJ2-5; v_call: TRBV10-3; clone_size: few; cdr3_nt: TGTGCCATCAGTGCCGGGACAGGGACCACAGGGGGTCAAGAGACCCAGTACTTC; cdr3_aa: CAISAGTGTTGGQETQYF
d_call: TRBD1; j_call: TRBJ1-4; v_call: TRBV20-1; clone_size: NA; cdr3_nt: TGCAGTGCGAGTGGACAGGGGGGCGAAAAACTGTTTTTT; cdr3_aa: CSASGQGGEKLFF
d_call: TRBD2; j_call: TRBJ2-5; v_call: TRBV29-1; clone_size: NA; cdr3_nt: TGCAGCGTGCCGGGACTAGCGCAAGAGACCCAGTACTTC; cdr3_aa: CSVPGLAQETQYF
d_call: TRBD1; j_call: TRBJ1-2; v_call: TRBV20-1; clone_size: few; cdr3_nt: TGCAGTGCCCCCGACAGGGTTAGCTACACCTTC; cdr3_aa: CSAPDRVSYTF